This entry is about one T cell receptor (beta chain). This sample was taken from a study of T cell responses to AZD1222 COVID-19 vaccine. Study information: Second-dose timings of about 4 or about 12 weeks were pooled.

This CDR3 has 14 residues. Produced via immunoSEQ multiplex PCR; TCRdb's table is partial and in-frame only. Of 200,000 or so clones in the sample, about nine tenths were seen once. The input for sequencing was peripheral blood, taken on day 0 of AZD1222 vaccination. The chain combines TRBV12-2 with TRBJ2-1; TRBD2 reflects the table's D call only, with no check against the DNA. TRBV12-2 is termed a pseudogene. This TCR was sampled from an adult in good health. CDR3 nucleotide sequence: TGTGCAAGTCGCCCCCCCGGCTCCTACAATGAGCAGTTCTTC. Translation: CASRPPGSYNEQFF.